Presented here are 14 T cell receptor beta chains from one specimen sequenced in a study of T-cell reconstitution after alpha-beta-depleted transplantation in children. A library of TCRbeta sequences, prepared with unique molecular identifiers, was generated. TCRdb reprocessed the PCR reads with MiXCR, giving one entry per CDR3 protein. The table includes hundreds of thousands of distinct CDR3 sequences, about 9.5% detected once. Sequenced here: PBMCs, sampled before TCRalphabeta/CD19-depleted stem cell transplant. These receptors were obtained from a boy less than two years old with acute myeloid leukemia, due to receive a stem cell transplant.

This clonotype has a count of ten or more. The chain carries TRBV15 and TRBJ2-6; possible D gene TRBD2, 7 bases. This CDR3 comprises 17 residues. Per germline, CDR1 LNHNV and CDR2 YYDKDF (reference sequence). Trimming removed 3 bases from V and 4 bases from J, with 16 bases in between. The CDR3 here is CATSRGDYTGGANVLTF. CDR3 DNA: TGTGCCACCAGCAGGGGGGACTATACAGGGGGGGCCAACGTCCTGACTTTC.

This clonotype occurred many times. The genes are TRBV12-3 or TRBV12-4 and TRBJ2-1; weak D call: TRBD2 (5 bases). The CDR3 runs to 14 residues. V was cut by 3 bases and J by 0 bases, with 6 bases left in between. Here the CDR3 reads CASSFDYSYNEQFF. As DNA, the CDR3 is TGTGCCAGCAGTTTTGACTACTCCTACAATGAGCAGTTCTTC.

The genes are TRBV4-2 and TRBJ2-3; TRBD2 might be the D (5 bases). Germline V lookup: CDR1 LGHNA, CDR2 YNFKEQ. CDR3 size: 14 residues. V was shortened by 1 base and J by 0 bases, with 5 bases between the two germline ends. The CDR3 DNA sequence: TGTGCCAGCAGCCAAGCGGGAAGCACAGATACGCAGTATTTT. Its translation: CASSQAGSTDTQYF.

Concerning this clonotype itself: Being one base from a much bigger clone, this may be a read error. CDR3 region: CASSPRRQSRAQYF. The CDR3, as DNA: TGTGCCAGCAGTCCTCGACGCCAATCAAGGGCCCAGTACTTC. The chain joins TRBV12-3 or TRBV12-4 to TRBJ2-5; D is uncertain. Trimming cost V 5 bases and J 9 bases, with 19 bases left between them. The CDR3 covers 14 residues.

CDR3 nucleotide sequence: TGCAGTGCTAGAGACCCGGGCCAGGGGAGGGACGAGCAGTACTTC. Translation gives CSARDPGQGRDEQYF. The gene calls are TRBV20-1 and TRBJ2-7; D is possibly TRBD2 (7 bases). The ends were cut back, 0 bases at V and 5 bases at J, with 17 bases in the middle. Germline V CDR1 and CDR2: DFQATT, SNEGSKA (reference sequence). The CDR3 is 15 amino acids.

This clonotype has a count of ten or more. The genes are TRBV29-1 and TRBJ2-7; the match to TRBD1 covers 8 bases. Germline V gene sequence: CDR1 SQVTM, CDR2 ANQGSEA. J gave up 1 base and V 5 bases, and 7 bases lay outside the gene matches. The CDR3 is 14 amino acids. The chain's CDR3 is CSVFSGTGSYEQYF. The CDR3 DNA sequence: TGCAGCGTTTTCTCCGGGACAGGATCCTACGAGCAGTACTTC.

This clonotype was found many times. CDR3 in amino acids: CASSERQGNQPQHF. CDR3 nucleotides: TGTGCCAGCAGTGAGCGACAGGGGAATCAGCCCCAGCATTTT. The chain employs TRBV12-3 or TRBV12-4 and TRBJ1-5; 8 bases match TRBD1. Germline trimming cut 5 bases from V and 4 bases from J; bases unmatched to any gene: 4. The CDR3 sequence is 14 residues long.

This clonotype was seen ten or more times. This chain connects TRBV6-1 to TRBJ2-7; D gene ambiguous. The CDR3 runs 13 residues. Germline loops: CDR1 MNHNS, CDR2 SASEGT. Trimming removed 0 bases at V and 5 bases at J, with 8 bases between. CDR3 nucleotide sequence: TGTGCCAGCAGTGAAGCGCCAGGTCACGAGCAGTACTTC. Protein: CASSEAPGHEQYF.

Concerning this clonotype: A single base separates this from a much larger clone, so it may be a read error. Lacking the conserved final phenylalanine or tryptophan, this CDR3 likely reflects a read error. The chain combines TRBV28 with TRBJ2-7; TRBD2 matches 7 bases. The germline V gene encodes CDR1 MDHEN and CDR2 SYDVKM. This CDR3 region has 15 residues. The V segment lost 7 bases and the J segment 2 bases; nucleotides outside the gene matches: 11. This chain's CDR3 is CASIPFSAGAYEQYC. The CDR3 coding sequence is TGTGCCAGCATCCCTTTTTCGGCGGGGGCCTACGAGCAGTACTGC.

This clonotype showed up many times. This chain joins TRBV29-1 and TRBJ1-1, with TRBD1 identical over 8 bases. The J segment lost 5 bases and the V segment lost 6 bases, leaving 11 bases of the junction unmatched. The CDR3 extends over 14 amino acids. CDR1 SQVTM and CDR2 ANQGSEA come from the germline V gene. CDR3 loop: CSVQTSGGTTEAFF. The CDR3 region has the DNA TGCAGCGTGCAAACCTCAGGGGGCACGACTGAAGCTTTCTTT. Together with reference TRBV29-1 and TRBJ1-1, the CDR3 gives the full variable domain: SAVISQKPSRDICQRGTSLTIQCQVDSQVTMMFWYRQQPGQSLTLIATANQGSEATYESGFVIDKFPISRPNLTFSTLTVSNMSPEDSSIYLCSVQTSGGTTEAFFGQGTRLTVV.

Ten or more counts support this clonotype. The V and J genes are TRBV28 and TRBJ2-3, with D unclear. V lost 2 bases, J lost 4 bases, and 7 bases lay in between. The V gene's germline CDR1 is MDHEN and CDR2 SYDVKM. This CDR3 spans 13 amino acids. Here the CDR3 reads CASSLSGADTQYF. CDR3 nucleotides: TGTGCCAGCAGTTTAAGTGGTGCAGATACGCAGTATTTT.

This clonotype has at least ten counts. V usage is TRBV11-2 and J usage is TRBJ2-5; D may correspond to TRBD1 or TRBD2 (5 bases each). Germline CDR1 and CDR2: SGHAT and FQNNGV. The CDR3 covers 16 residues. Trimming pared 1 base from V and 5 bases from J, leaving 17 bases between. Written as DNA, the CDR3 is TGTGCCAGCAGCTTAGGCCGGGGCCCTAAGGGGGAGACCCAGTACTTC. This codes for CASSLGRGPKGETQYF.

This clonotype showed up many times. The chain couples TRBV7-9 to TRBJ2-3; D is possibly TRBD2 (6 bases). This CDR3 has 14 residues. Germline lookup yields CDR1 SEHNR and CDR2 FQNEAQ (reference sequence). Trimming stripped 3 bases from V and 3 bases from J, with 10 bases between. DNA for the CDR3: TGTGCCAGCAGCTTTCCGGGGAGGACAGATACGCAGTATTTT. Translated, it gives CASSFPGRTDTQYF. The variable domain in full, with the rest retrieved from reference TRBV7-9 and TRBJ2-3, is DTGVSQNPRHKITKRGQNVTFRCDPISEHNRLYWYRQTLGQGPEFLTYFQNEAQLEKSRLLSDRFSAERPKGSFSTLEIQRTEQGDSAMYLCASSFPGRTDTQYFGPGTRLTVL.

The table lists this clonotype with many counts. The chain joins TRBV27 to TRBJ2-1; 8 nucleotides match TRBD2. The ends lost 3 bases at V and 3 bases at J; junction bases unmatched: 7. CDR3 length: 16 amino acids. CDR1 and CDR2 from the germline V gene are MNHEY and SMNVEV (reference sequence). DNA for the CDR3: TGTGCCAGCAGTTTTGGACTAGCTCCTATCTACAATGAGCAGTTCTTC. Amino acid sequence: CASSFGLAPIYNEQFF.